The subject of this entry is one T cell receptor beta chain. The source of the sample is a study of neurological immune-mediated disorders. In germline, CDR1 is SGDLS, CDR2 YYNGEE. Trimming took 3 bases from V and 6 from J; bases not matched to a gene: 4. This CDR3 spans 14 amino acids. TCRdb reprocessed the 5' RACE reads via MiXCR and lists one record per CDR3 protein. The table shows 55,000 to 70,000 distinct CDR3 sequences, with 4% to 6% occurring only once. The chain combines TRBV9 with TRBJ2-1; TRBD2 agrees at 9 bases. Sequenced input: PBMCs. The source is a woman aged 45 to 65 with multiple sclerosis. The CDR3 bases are TGTGCCAGCAGCGGGGTAGCGGGGGCCAATGAGCAGTTCTTC. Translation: CASSGVAGANEQFF.